Listed below are T cell receptor beta chains from one sample, sequenced in a study of blood T cell repertoires in COVID-19. Some clones are missing from TCRdb's copy, which holds only in-frame ones; the method was immunoSEQ multiplex PCR. This sample has about 75,000 clones, with around 89% found just once. The sample consisted of peripheral blood. The receptors were gathered from a human donor in a cohort sampled during active COVID-19. Both conserved end residues are part of each CDR3. A D gene is named only where the DNA matches it firmly. Not all rows give a size; the values are once, few, many and, for expanded clones, a class.

d_gene | j_gene | abundance | v_gene | CDR3aa | CDR3nt
- | TRBJ1-5 | - | TRBV6-1 | CASSESGRYSNQPQHF | TGTGCCAGCAGTGAATCTGGCCGTTATAGCAATCAGCCCCAGCATTTT
TRBD1 | TRBJ1-2 | once | TRBV3-1/TRBV3-2 | CASSQDRDSLLYGYTF | TGTGCCAGCAGCCAAGATCGGGACAGCCTCCTCTATGGCTACACCTTC
TRBD1 | TRBJ2-5 | - | TRBV2 | CASNPGTGGIGTQYF | TGTGCCAGCAATCCGGGGACAGGGGGAATAGGGACCCAGTACTTC
- | TRBJ2-2 | once | TRBV4-1 | CASSLSGESTGELFF | TGCGCCAGCAGCCTGAGCGGAGAATCTACCGGGGAGCTGTTTTTT
TRBD2 | TRBJ2-1 | - | TRBV5-8 | CASSFRGGTYNEQFF | TGTGCCAGCAGCTTTCGGGGAGGGACCTACAATGAGCAGTTCTTC
TRBD1 | TRBJ2-1 | - | TRBV11-1 | CASSKQGAMDNEQFF | TGTGCCAGCAGCAAACAGGGGGCGATGGACAATGAGCAGTTCTTC
TRBD2 | TRBJ2-3 | - | TRBV6-4 | CASSEGLATDTQYF | TGTGCCAGCAGTGAAGGACTAGCTACAGATACGCAGTATTTT
- | TRBJ1-4 | once | TRBV4-1 | CASSLNTAPGNEKLFF | TGCGCCAGCAGCCTAAACACTGCCCCAGGTAATGAAAAACTGTTTTTT
- | TRBJ1-2 | - | TRBV6-5 | CASSRQENYGYTF | TGTGCCAGCAGCCGACAGGAAAACTATGGCTACACCTTC
TRBD1 | TRBJ2-5 | - | TRBV12-5 | CASGLGGQGQETQYF | TGTGCTAGTGGTTTGGGAGGACAGGGCCAAGAGACCCAGTACTTC
- | TRBJ1-1 | few | TRBV30 | CAWSWKGASTEAFF | TGTGCCTGGAGTTGGAAGGGAGCGAGCACTGAAGCTTTCTTT
- | TRBJ2-7 | - | TRBV21-1 | CASSKRGLAGGPRSYEQYF | TGTGCCAGCAGCAAACGGGGGCTAGCGGGGGGGCCGCGGTCATACGAGCAGTACTTC
- | TRBJ1-1 | - | TRBV14 | CASSQDPDWNTEAFF | TGTGCCAGCAGCCAAGATCCAGACTGGAACACTGAAGCTTTCTTT
- | TRBJ2-7 | - | TRBV29-1 | CSVVHSNSYEQYF | TGCAGCGTTGTTCATTCTAACTCCTACGAGCAGTACTTC